What follows is one T cell receptor beta chain and its context. The germline V and J ends were trimmed by 3 bases and 4 bases, with 10 bases remaining between them. The CDR3 loop spans 14 amino acids. Germline V CDR1 and CDR2: SGHTA, FQGNSA. TCRdb keeps only in-frame clones here, not all; method: immunoSEQ multiplex PCR. This sample has about 150,000 clones; about 95% occur once, and the top ten carry roughly 1.3%. The entry originates in a study of T cell responses to AZD1222 COVID-19 vaccine. This sequence was found in an adult in good health. The chain uses TRBV7-2 and TRBJ1-5; D may be TRBD1 (6 bases). The source was peripheral blood, collected on day 0 of AZD1222 vaccination. The CDR3 loop is CASSFRQGNQPQHF. CDR3 nucleotide sequence: TGTGCCAGCAGCTTCCGTCAGGGGAATCAGCCCCAGCATTTT. Full variable domain (remainder filled in from reference TRBV7-2 and TRBJ1-5): GAGVSQSPSNKVTEKGKDVELRCDPISGHTALYWYRQSLGQGLEFLIYFQGNSAPDKSGLPSDRFSAERTGGSVSTLTIQRTQQEDSAVYLCASSFRQGNQPQHFGDGTRLSIL.